Listed below are T cell receptor beta chains from one sample, sequenced in a study of blood T cell repertoires in COVID-19. Generated by immunoSEQ multiplex PCR, the TCRdb table keeps only in-frame clones and is missing some. The sample yields about 68,000 clones, roughly 87% seen once. The sample was peripheral blood. The receptors were sampled from a man aged 50-60 years with active COVID-19. The CDR3 runs from the conserved cysteine through the conserved F or W. Each record gives: D gene, clone size, J gene, V gene, CDR3 DNA, CDR3 protein. D genes are given only for firm matches. Clone size is shown for a subset of rows, as once, few, many or a class of expanded clone.

D: TRBD1
size: NA
J: TRBJ1-2
V: TRBV4-3
DNA: TGCGCCAGCAGCCCGAGCGTAACAGGGGACTATGGCTACACCTTC
CDR3: CASSPSVTGDYGYTF

D: NA
size: NA
J: TRBJ2-3
V: TRBV7-3
DNA: TGTGCCAGCAGCTTATTCCAGAGCACAGATACGCAGTATTTT
CDR3: CASSLFQSTDTQYF

D: TRBD1
size: NA
J: TRBJ1-2
V: TRBV5-1
DNA: TGCGCCAGCAGCTTGGACACAGGGACAGACTATGGCTACACCTTC
CDR3: CASSLDTGTDYGYTF

D: NA
size: NA
J: TRBJ1-1
V: TRBV12-3/TRBV12-4
DNA: TGTGCCAGCAGTTTAAACTCAGGCACTGAAGCTTTCTTT
CDR3: CASSLNSGTEAFF

D: NA
size: NA
J: TRBJ1-1
V: TRBV12-5
DNA: TGTGCTAGTGGTTTGGCAATAGGACAGAAGAACACTGAAGCTTTCTTT
CDR3: CASGLAIGQKNTEAFF

D: TRBD2
size: once
J: TRBJ2-3
V: TRBV3-1/TRBV3-2
DNA: TGTGCCAGCAGCCGCGGGACTAGCGGGGCCGTTAGCACAGATACGCAGTATTTT
CDR3: CASSRGTSGAVSTDTQYF

D: NA
size: NA
J: TRBJ1-1
V: TRBV30
DNA: TGTGCCTGGGCTATACAGGGAAACACTGAAGCTTTCTTT
CDR3: CAWAIQGNTEAFF

D: TRBD1
size: once
J: TRBJ1-2
V: TRBV5-1
DNA: TGCGCCAGCAGCTTGGCCGACAGGGCGGCGAGAGGCTACACCTTC
CDR3: CASSLADRAARGYTF

D: NA
size: NA
J: TRBJ2-2
V: TRBV9
DNA: TGTGCCAGCAGCCTACAGGGATGGGCCGGGGAGCTGTTTTTT
CDR3: CASSLQGWAGELFF

D: NA
size: NA
J: TRBJ1-1
V: TRBV7-2
DNA: TGTGCCAGCGGTTCGGGGGGGAACACTGAAGCTTTCTTT
CDR3: CASGSGGNTEAFF

D: TRBD1
size: NA
J: TRBJ2-5
V: TRBV6-6
DNA: TGTGCCAGCACCCCCCCAGGGGGAGAGACCCAGTACTTC
CDR3: CASTPPGGETQYF

D: TRBD2
size: once
J: TRBJ2-3
V: TRBV5-1
DNA: TGCGCCAGCATGGGGAAGGGGACTACTAGCACAGATACGCAGTATTTT
CDR3: CASMGKGTTSTDTQYF

D: TRBD1
size: few
J: TRBJ1-1
V: TRBV19
DNA: TGTGCCAGTAGTATTCTGCCTAGGCTCAGGGACAGCCCATCCACTGAAGCTTTCTTT
CDR3: CASSILPRLRDSPSTEAFF

D: NA
size: once
J: TRBJ1-2
V: TRBV4-3
DNA: TGCGCCAGCAGCCAAGATCTAATTAAAGGGACTGGGAAAGGCTACACCTTC
CDR3: CASSQDLIKGTGKGYTF